Below are 20 T cell receptor beta chains sequenced from a single sample in a study of CD8+ T cells in alopecia areata. After isolation, RNA underwent reverse transcription to generate cDNA as the sequencing template. The repertoire was sequenced with immunoSEQ multiplex PCR; TCRdb's copy has only in-frame clones and lacks some. The data contain 79,000 or so clones, around 65% of them singletons. Treatment noted: oral pan-JAK inhibitor, 5-10 mg twice daily. The sequencing here drew on CD8+ T cells sorted from blood, taken at week 24, from a patient treated with tofacitinib. The receptor set was obtained from a human donor with alopecia areata.

J is TRBJ2-7 and V is TRBV5-1, with TRBD2 as a possible D gene (7 bases). The V end lost 0 bases, the J end lost 5 bases, and 15 bases lay between the germline ends. Germline assignment: CDR1 SGHRS and CDR2 YFSETQ. The length of the CDR3 is 15 residues. CDR3 bases: TGCGCCAGCAGCTTGGCCAGGGGAGGGCCGGACGAGCAGTACTTC. Translation: CASSLARGGPDEQYF.

The chain has TRBV4-3 and TRBJ2-1; 9 bases line up with TRBD1. Germline trimming cut 0 bases from V and 7 bases from J; bases unmatched to any gene: 4. This CDR3 is 15 amino acids long. Germline values: CDR1 LGHNA, CDR2 YSLEER. Here the CDR3 reads CASSQDLGQGNEQFF. CDR3 DNA: TGCGCCAGCAGCCAAGATTTGGGACAGGGTAATGAGCAGTTCTTC.

V is TRBV7-9 and J is TRBJ2-4; 9 nucleotides agree with TRBD1. Germline CDR1 SEHNR, CDR2 FQNEAQ (reference sequence). With 5 bases clipped from V and 9 bases from J, the junction kept 14 bases outside the gene matches. This CDR3 region has 16 residues. CDR3 nucleotides: TGTGCCAGCAGCCATGACAGGGGGAGTCGTGCAGGCATTCAGTACTTC. It encodes CASSHDRGSRAGIQYF.

The count of this clone is one. The chain carries TRBV19 and TRBJ2-1; no definite D call. Trimming cost V 3 bases and J 9 bases, with 12 bases left between them. The CDR3 contains 13 residues. In germline, CDR1 is LNHDA, CDR2 SQIVND (reference sequence). CDR3 nucleotide sequence: TGTGCCAGTAGTATTCAGGCTACTCCTGAGCAGTTCTTC. Residues: CASSIQATPEQFF.

The V call is TRBV27, the J call TRBJ1-1; D not resolved. CDR3 length equals 14 residues. V was shortened by 0 bases and J by 8 bases, with 13 bases between the two germline ends. From germline, CDR1 is MNHEY and CDR2 SMNVEV (reference sequence). The CDR3 region is CASSLSTALGEAFF. CDR3 bases: TGTGCCAGCAGTTTATCTACGGCCTTAGGGGAAGCTTTCTTT.

This sequence joins TRBV7-9 and TRBJ1-1; 9 nucleotides agree with TRBD1. From germline, CDR1 is SEHNR and CDR2 FQNEAQ (reference sequence). J gave up 7 bases and V 9 bases, and 24 bases lay outside the gene matches. The CDR3 totals 18 residues. In DNA form, the CDR3 reads TGTGCCAGTGGGACAGGGAAGGCGACGCTTCTTATCGGGGGTGAAGCTTTCTTT. It yields the protein CASGTGKATLLIGGEAFF.

The V call is TRBV7-9, the J call TRBJ2-5; 8 bases fit TRBD1. The CDR3 is made up of 16 amino acids. The germline gives CDR1 SEHNR, CDR2 FQNEAQ (reference sequence). The junction had 7 bases not matched to a gene; V was cut back by 0 bases and J by 4 bases. CDR3 DNA: TGTGCCAGCAGCTTAGCGGGACAGGAGGCGCTAGAGACCCAGTACTTC. Protein sequence: CASSLAGQEALETQYF.

This rearrangement joins TRBV4-3 to TRBJ2-3; 9 bases line up with TRBD2. Trimming removed 4 bases from V and 5 bases from J; junction bases left unmatched: 10. This CDR3 has 16 amino acids. CDR1 and CDR2 (germline): LGHNA, YSLEER. The CDR3 nucleotides read TGCGCCAGCAGCCCGGGACTAGCCCGGACCGAAGATACGCAGTATTTT. Translated: CASSPGLARTEDTQYF.

This sequence joins TRBV4-3 and TRBJ2-6; D unclear. With 1 base removed from V and 2 bases from J, the gap between germline ends came to 6 bases. The CDR3 is 15 residues long. Germline V gives CDR1 LGHNA, CDR2 YSLEER. Here the CDR3 reads CASSQAATGANVLTF. The CDR3, as DNA: TGCGCCAGCAGCCAAGCTGCAACTGGGGCCAACGTCCTGACTTTC.

The chain has TRBV2 and TRBJ2-3; D is perhaps TRBD1 or TRBD2 (6 bases each). This CDR3 region has 15 residues. Germline-derived CDR1 and CDR2 are SNHLY and FYNNEI. V lost 0 bases to trimming and J lost 4 bases, with 11 bases between them. This CDR3 reads CASSEASGGPDTQYF. Here the CDR3 DNA reads TGTGCCAGCAGTGAAGCAAGTGGGGGGCCAGATACGCAGTATTTT.

The gene calls are TRBV14 and TRBJ2-7; 11 nucleotides line up with TRBD2. Germline V gene data show CDR1 as SGHDN and CDR2 as FVKESK. CDR3 size: 15 residues. V shed 6 bases and J 0 bases; nucleotides not matched to a gene: 4. As DNA, the CDR3 is TGTGCCAGCAGTACGACTAGCGGGGTCTCCTACGAGCAGTACTTC. Its protein is CASSTTSGVSYEQYF.

This chain connects TRBV9 to TRBJ1-2; no definite D call. Germline CDR1 reads SGDLS; CDR2 reads YYNGEE. Trimming removed 0 bases from V and 0 bases from J, with 12 bases in between. The CDR3 spans 16 residues. CDR3 bases: TGTGCCAGCAGCGTAGAGGTCCAGACAACTAACTATGGCTACACCTTC. It yields the protein CASSVEVQTTNYGYTF.

The CDR3 DNA sequence: TGTGCCACTACTCCGGACAGGGGTGGAGACATTCAGTACTTC. It specifies CATTPDRGGDIQYF. The V call is TRBV19, the J call TRBJ2-4; 9 bases line up with TRBD1. The CDR3 is 14 amino acids. Trimming cost V 10 bases and J 8 bases; bases outside gene matches: 12. Germline V gene lookup returns CDR1 LNHDA and CDR2 SQIVND (reference sequence).

This rearrangement joins TRBV5-5 to TRBJ2-7, with TRBD1 matching 11 bases. CDR1 is SGHKS, CDR2 YYEKEE, per germline (reference sequence). CDR3 size: 14 residues. After removal of 3 bases from V and 5 bases from J, the junction contained 4 bases not matched to a gene. The CDR3 reads CASSWTGGYNEQYF. In DNA form, the CDR3 reads TGTGCCAGCAGCTGGACAGGGGGCTACAACGAGCAGTACTTC.

As DNA, the CDR3 is TGTGCCAGCAGCCAAGGGGTGGCTGGGGCCAACGTCCTGACTTTC. It specifies CASSQGVAGANVLTF. The J gene is TRBJ2-6, the V gene TRBV9; D possibly corresponds to TRBD1 (5 bases). Deletions cut 4 bases from V and 2 bases from J, with 10 bases between. This CDR3 has 15 residues. Germline V lookup: CDR1 SGDLS, CDR2 YYNGEE. Looking up the rest from reference TRBV9 and TRBJ2-6 gives the full variable domain: DSGVTQTPKHLITATGQRVTLRCSPRSGDLSVYWYQQSLDQGLQFLIQYYNGEERAKGNILERFSAQQFPDLHSELNLSSLELGDSALYFCASSQGVAGANVLTFGAGSRLTVL.

The sample holds one count of this clone. The V and J genes are TRBV7-9 and TRBJ1-2; unclear D gene. The CDR3 has 12 amino acids. Germline V gene lookup returns CDR1 SEHNR and CDR2 FQNEAQ (reference sequence). V was trimmed by 5 bases and J by 1 base, leaving 5 bases between them. CDR3 in DNA: TGTGCCAGCAGCGGGCTTAACTATGGCTACACCTTC. Protein sequence: CASSGLNYGYTF.

The rearrangement joins TRBV5-6 to TRBJ2-7; no clear D. Germline lookup yields CDR1 SGHDT and CDR2 YYEEEE. The CDR3 loop spans 14 amino acids. The V end lost 5 bases, the J end lost 2 bases, and 14 bases lay between the germline ends. The CDR3 loop is CASSSRAIPYEQYF. Written as DNA, the CDR3 is TGTGCCAGCAGTTCCCGGGCCATACCCTACGAGCAGTACTTC.

This clone was counted only a few times. The chain joins TRBV10-3 to TRBJ1-1; the D is unclear. Trimming shortened V by 0 bases and J by 1 base, and 9 bases separated the two germline ends. CDR1 and CDR2 from the germline V gene are ENHRY and SYGVKD. The CDR3 totals 15 residues. DNA of the CDR3: TGTGCCATCAGTGAGTCAGTGACAACGAACACTGAAGCTTTCTTT. Its translation: CAISESVTTNTEAFF.

The chain carries TRBV19 and TRBJ2-7; 7 bases line up with TRBD1. This CDR3 has 15 residues. Unmatched junction bases numbered 2, after V lost 0 bases and J lost 0 bases. In germline, CDR1 is LNHDA, CDR2 SQIVND (reference sequence). The CDR3 sequence is CASSIDGTDSYEQYF. The CDR3 region has the DNA TGTGCCAGTAGTATAGATGGGACAGACTCCTACGAGCAGTACTTC.

The chain's CDR3 is CASSTGTGGEETQYF. The DNA for the CDR3 is TGTGCCAGCAGTACCGGGACAGGGGGCGAAGAGACCCAGTACTTC. The chain has TRBV2 and TRBJ2-5, with 12 bases identical to TRBD1. CDR1 is SNHLY, CDR2 FYNNEI, per germline. CDR3 length: 15 amino acids. With V trimmed by 5 bases and J by 3 bases, 4 bases remained unmatched.